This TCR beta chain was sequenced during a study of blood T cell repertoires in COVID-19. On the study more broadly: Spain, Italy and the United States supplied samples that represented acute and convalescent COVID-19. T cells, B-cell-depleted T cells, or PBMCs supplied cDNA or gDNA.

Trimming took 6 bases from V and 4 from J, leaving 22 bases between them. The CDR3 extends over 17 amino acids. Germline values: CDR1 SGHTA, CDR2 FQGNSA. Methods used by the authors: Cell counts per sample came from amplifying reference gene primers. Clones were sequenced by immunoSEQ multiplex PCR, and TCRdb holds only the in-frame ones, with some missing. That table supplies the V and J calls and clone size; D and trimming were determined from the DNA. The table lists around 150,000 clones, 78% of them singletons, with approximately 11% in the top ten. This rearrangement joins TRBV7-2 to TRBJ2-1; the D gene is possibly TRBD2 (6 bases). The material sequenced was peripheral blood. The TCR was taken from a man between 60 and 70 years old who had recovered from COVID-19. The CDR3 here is CASRGEVGGVTYNEQFF. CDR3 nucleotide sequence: TGTGCCAGCAGAGGGGAGGTTGGGGGAGTAACTTACAATGAGCAGTTCTTC.